This is a list of T cell receptor beta chains from one sample in a study of T cell responses to AZD1222 COVID-19 vaccine. Produced via immunoSEQ multiplex PCR; TCRdb's table is partial and in-frame only. This sample carries approximately 76,000 clones, 70% to 90% of them seen once, and the ten largest clones take about 20%. The sample was peripheral blood, taken on day 0 of AZD1222 vaccination. All receptors derive from an adult in good health. The CDR3 runs from the conserved cysteine through the conserved F or W. A D gene is named only where the DNA matches it firmly. Clone size appears in some rows only: once, few, many, or a class for an expanded clone.

>TRBJ2-7|NA|TRBV9|TRBD1
TGTGCCAGCAGCCCCGGACAGGGGCGTTGGATTTACGAGCAGTACTTC
CASSPGQGRWIYEQYF
>TRBJ2-5|NA|TRBV7-9|NA
TGTGCCAGCAGCCCCACGGACATCCACGAGACCCAGTACTTC
CASSPTDIHETQYF
>TRBJ2-7|NA|TRBV4-2|NA
TGTGCCAGCAGCCAACCAGAACGGGAGCCCAGCGAGCAGTACTTC
CASSQPEREPSEQYF
>TRBJ2-1|NA|TRBV7-2|NA
TGTGCCAGCAGCGGCGAGATTAAGGGGTTTTTCAATGAGCAGTTCTTC
CASSGEIKGFFNEQFF
>TRBJ2-7|NA|TRBV4-3|TRBD2
TGCGCCAGCAGCCAAGATCTAGCGGCTGTCTTCTACGAGCAGTACTTC
CASSQDLAAVFYEQYF
>TRBJ2-3|NA|TRBV9|NA
TGTGCCAGCAGCGAGACCCCCCGGGATACGCAGTATTTT
CASSETPRDTQYF
>TRBJ2-3|NA|TRBV2|NA
TGTGCCAGCAGTCCTAGCACAGATACGCAGTATTTT
CASSPSTDTQYF
>TRBJ1-2|NA|TRBV27|NA
TGTGCCAGCAGTTTATCGGGGACACCCGCCTATGGCTACACCTTC
CASSLSGTPAYGYTF
>TRBJ2-3|NA|TRBV5-6|TRBD2
TGTGCCAGCAGAGAACTAGCGGTCTCGACAGATACGCAGTATTTT
CASRELAVSTDTQYF
>TRBJ2-7|NA|TRBV5-1|TRBD1
TGCGCCAGTTCGGGACAGGGTGTCCCCGAGCAGTACTTC
CASSGQGVPEQYF
>TRBJ1-3|NA|TRBV7-2|NA
TGTGCCAGCACCTTACTCAGTGGCAGCGGAAACACCATATATTTT
CASTLLSGSGNTIYF
>TRBJ2-3|NA|TRBV11-1|NA
TGTGCCAGCAGCTTTGAAACAGAGGGTACAGATACGCAGTATTTT
CASSFETEGTDTQYF
>TRBJ2-3|NA|TRBV7-9|TRBD2
TGTGCCAGCAGCTTAATAAGCGGGGGGGCCCCTGCAGATACGCAGTATTTT
CASSLISGGAPADTQYF
>TRBJ2-7|few|TRBV30|TRBD2
TGTGCCTGGAGTCCCGCCCCTCGACTAGCCGTGACCTACGAGCAGTACTTC
CAWSPAPRLAVTYEQYF
>TRBJ2-1|NA|TRBV9|TRBD2
TGTGCCAGCAGCGCCCCGGGACTAGCGGACCAGAGCTCCTACAATGAGCAGTTCTTC
CASSAPGLADQSSYNEQFF
>TRBJ1-5|once|TRBV3-1/TRBV3-2|NA
TGTGCCAGCAGCCAGGTCAGCGGGGATCAGCCCCAGCATTTT
CASSQVSGDQPQHF
>TRBJ2-5|NA|TRBV2|TRBD2
TGTGCCAGCAGAAAAGGGACTAGCGGGCAAGAGACCCAGTACTTC
CASRKGTSGQETQYF
>TRBJ2-7|once|TRBV5-1|NA
TGCGCCAGCAGCTTAAGTCCAAAAAAAATTACCCCCCTCTACGAGCAGTACTTC
CASSLSPKKITPLYEQYF
>TRBJ2-7|NA|TRBV27|TRBD2
TGTGCCAGCAGTTTTGTGGCGGGAGGACCCTACGAGCAGTACTTC
CASSFVAGGPYEQYF
>TRBJ1-2|NA|TRBV4-1|TRBD1
TGCGCCAGCAGCGACTACCGACAGGGGGCGGGTGGCTACACCTTC
CASSDYRQGAGGYTF
>TRBJ1-5|NA|TRBV5-6|NA
TGTGCCAGCAGCCAGGGGCCGGGGGAAAATAGCAATCAGCCCCAGCATTTT
CASSQGPGENSNQPQHF
>TRBJ1-2|NA|TRBV27|TRBD1
TGTGCCAGCAGTCCCCTACGGACAGGGGTTGGCGAGTGGATTGGCTACACCTTC
CASSPLRTGVGEWIGYTF
>TRBJ1-5|NA|TRBV6-1|NA
TGTGCCAGCAGTGAAGTCCAGCCCCAGCATTTT
CASSEVQPQHF
>TRBJ1-1|NA|TRBV5-5|TRBD1
TGTGCCAGCAGCCGATTGTTCCGGGACAGGGTGGTGAACACTGAAGCTTTCTTT
CASSRLFRDRVVNTEAFF
>TRBJ2-7|NA|TRBV3-1/TRBV3-2|NA
TGTGCCAGCAGCCAAAGACTATGGCAGGGGCCATCCTACGAGCAGTACTTC
CASSQRLWQGPSYEQYF
>TRBJ1-6|once|TRBV5-4|NA
TGTGCCAGCAGCTCCGGATTTAATTCACCCCTCCACTTT
CASSSGFNSPLHF
>TRBJ2-7|few|TRBV5-6|NA
TGTGCCAGCAGCTTGGGGGGTGACTTTTACGAGCAGTACTTC
CASSLGGDFYEQYF
>TRBJ1-5|few|TRBV29-1|TRBD1
TGCAGCGTGGCCGGACAGGGGACTCAGCCCCAGCATTTT
CSVAGQGTQPQHF
>TRBJ1-5|NA|TRBV28|NA
TGTGCCAGCACTCGAGTCCCTTCTGAGCCCCAGCATTTT
CASTRVPSEPQHF
>TRBJ1-3|NA|TRBV3-1/TRBV3-2|NA
TGTGCCAGCAGTCCCCGCAGCCCGGCGGACACCATATATTTT
CASSPRSPADTIYF
>TRBJ1-1|NA|TRBV2|NA
TGTGCCAGCTTTCCCGGGTCTCCGAACACTGAAGCTTTCTTT
CASFPGSPNTEAFF
>TRBJ2-7|NA|TRBV3-1/TRBV3-2|NA
TGTGCCAGCAGCCAAGGCGGGACCTTCTACGAGCAGTACTTC
CASSQGGTFYEQYF
>TRBJ2-7|NA|TRBV12-5|TRBD1
TGTGCTAGTGGTTTGCGGGACAGGGAGGGCTACGAGCAGTACTTC
CASGLRDREGYEQYF
>TRBJ2-7|few|TRBV6-5|NA
TGTGCCAGCACCCCGAGAGCCCGATACGAGCAGTACTTC
CASTPRARYEQYF
>TRBJ2-3|once|TRBV2|NA
TGTGCCAGTCTGCCCCGTGGGGTGGTTTCTAGCACAGATACGCAGTATTTT
CASLPRGVVSSTDTQYF
>TRBJ2-2|NA|TRBV2|NA
TGTGCCAGATCAGGGGAAGGCACCGGGGAGCTGTTTTTT
CARSGEGTGELFF
>TRBJ1-1|once|TRBV3-1/TRBV3-2|NA
TGTGCCAGCAGCCAAGCATCGCGCACTGAAGCTTTCTTT
CASSQASRTEAFF
>TRBJ1-2|NA|TRBV5-1|TRBD1
TGCGCCAGCAGCTCTGGAGGGACAGGGAAGGGCTACACCTTC
CASSSGGTGKGYTF
>TRBJ1-4|NA|TRBV4-3|TRBD1
TGCGCCAGCAGCCCCGGGACAGTCCACGTTGAAAAACTGTTTTTT
CASSPGTVHVEKLFF
>TRBJ1-2|NA|TRBV6-5|NA
TGTGCCAGCAGTTCCACAGGGAACTATGGCTACACCTTC
CASSSTGNYGYTF
>TRBJ2-5|once|TRBV2|NA
TGTGCCAGCAGTGATATCCGATTGGGAGAGACCCAGTACTTC
CASSDIRLGETQYF
>TRBJ2-1|NA|TRBV3-1/TRBV3-2|NA
TGTGCCAGCAGCCATGCAGTGGTAGTAGCGCGCTACCTTTACAATGAGCAGTTCTTC
CASSHAVVVARYLYNEQFF
>TRBJ2-3|NA|TRBV27|TRBD2
TGTGCCAGCAGTGAAACTAGCGGGGTGTGGACAGATACGCAGTATTTT
CASSETSGVWTDTQYF
>TRBJ2-3|NA|TRBV7-9|TRBD2
TGTGCCAGCAGCTTTCGAGCGGGAGTAGATACGCAGTATTTT
CASSFRAGVDTQYF
>TRBJ1-6|NA|TRBV3-1/TRBV3-2|TRBD1
TGTGCCAGCAGCCCGGGACAGGGGGGCTCACCCCTCCACTTT
CASSPGQGGSPLHF
>TRBJ1-1|NA|TRBV28|NA
TGTGCCAGCAGTGGGGGTCCTGGGGCTCGGAGGAACACTGAAGCTTTCTTT
CASSGGPGARRNTEAFF
>TRBJ2-1|NA|TRBV18|TRBD2
TGTGCCAGCTCATTGCGGGAGCGGGACAATGAGCAGTTCTTC
CASSLRERDNEQFF
>TRBJ2-3|NA|TRBV15|TRBD2
TGTGCCACCAGCACCGATGGGACTAGCCGCCGCACAGATACGCAGTATTTT
CATSTDGTSRRTDTQYF
>TRBJ2-7|NA|TRBV5-6|TRBD1
TGTGCCAGCAGCAGACAGGGGAGGTACGAGCAGTACTTC
CASSRQGRYEQYF
>TRBJ2-3|NA|TRBV4-3|NA
TGCGCCAGCAGCCAAGGACCCAGGGATACGCAGTATTTT
CASSQGPRDTQYF
>TRBJ2-7|NA|TRBV6-2/TRBV6-3|TRBD2
TGTGCCAGCAGTTACCCGACTAGCGGGTCCCCCTACGAGCAGTACTTC
CASSYPTSGSPYEQYF
>TRBJ1-2|NA|TRBV28|TRBD1
TGTGCCAGCAGTTTTAGTTCGGACAGGGGCCCCTCTAATTATGGCTACACCTTC
CASSFSSDRGPSNYGYTF
>TRBJ2-7|NA|TRBV4-1|TRBD2
TGCGCCAGCAGCCTCCCCGGACTAGCGGGAGCCTACGAGCAGTACTTC
CASSLPGLAGAYEQYF
>TRBJ2-5|NA|TRBV5-1|NA
TGCGCCAGCAACTTCCTTCACGCCCAAGAGACCCAGTACTTC
CASNFLHAQETQYF
>TRBJ2-3|NA|TRBV3-1/TRBV3-2|NA
TGTGCCAGCAGCCAGTACAAACGGGGCGGCCTCACAGATACGCAGTATTTT
CASSQYKRGGLTDTQYF
>TRBJ2-1|NA|TRBV5-4|TRBD2
TGTGCCAGCAGCGGGGGACTAGCGGAGGAGAATGAGCAGTTCTTC
CASSGGLAEENEQFF
>TRBJ1-5|NA|TRBV28|NA
TGTGCCAGCTATAGCAATCAGCCCCAGCATTTT
CASYSNQPQHF
>TRBJ2-1|few|TRBV5-4|NA
TGTGCCAGCAGCTTGTCGATCCGGACAACTACCTACAATGAGCAGTTCTTC
CASSLSIRTTTYNEQFF
>TRBJ2-5|NA|TRBV18|NA
TGTGCCAGCTCGGACTCAAACGGAGAGACCCAGTACTTC
CASSDSNGETQYF